This entry lists 21 T cell receptor beta chains sequenced from one sample in a study of cytomegalovirus exposure and HLA in healthy donors. The study ran its PCR with 60 Vbeta and 13 Jbeta primers. Clones were read by immunoSEQ multiplex PCR, and TCRdb kept only the in-frame ones, dropping some. The data contain some 170,000 clones, about two thirds of them seen just once; the ten biggest clones take up 2% to 3%. The sequencing input was PBMCs. The receptors shown here come from a human donor in good health.

The chain uses TRBV11-2 and TRBJ2-5; 11 bases align to TRBD1. The J call may be incorrect, as the DNA end agrees better with TRBJ2-7. There are 16 residues in the CDR3. Germline-derived CDR1 and CDR2 are SGHAT and FQNNGV. The CDR3: CASSLGVGTGGNEQYF. The DNA for the CDR3 is TGTGCCAGCAGCTTGGGGGTCGGGACAGGGGGGAACGAGCAGTACTTC.

The rearrangement uses TRBV7-8 and TRBJ2-2; 8 bases are shared with TRBD1. The CDR3 has 17 residues. Unmatched junction bases numbered 6, after V lost 0 bases and J lost 3 bases. Germline CDR1 reads SGHVS; CDR2 reads FQNEAQ. The CDR3 here is CASSLAKQGEDTGELFF. CDR3 coding DNA: TGTGCCAGCAGCTTAGCGAAACAGGGGGAGGACACCGGGGAGCTGTTTTTT.

V is TRBV4-3 and J is TRBJ2-3; D uncertain. This CDR3 is 14 amino acids long. CDR1 LGHNA and CDR2 YSLEER come from the germline V gene. Trimming removed 4 bases at V and 2 bases at J, with 10 bases between. CDR3 in amino acids: CASSLNSLTDTQYF. The CDR3 bases are TGCGCCAGCAGCCTAAACAGCCTCACAGATACGCAGTATTTT.

The genes are TRBV5-1 and TRBJ2-7; 10 bases fit TRBD1. The V gene end was trimmed by 2 bases and the J gene end by 2 bases; junction bases not matched to a gene: 4. Germline V gene data show CDR1 as SGHRS and CDR2 as YFSETQ. There are 15 residues in the CDR3. DNA of the CDR3: TGCGCCAGCAGCTTCACGACAGGGGGCGCCTACGAGCAGTACTTC. Amino acid sequence: CASSFTTGGAYEQYF. The variable domain in full, with the rest retrieved from reference TRBV5-1 and TRBJ2-7, is KAGVTQTPRYLIKTRGQQVTLSCSPISGHRSVSWYQQTPGQGLQFLFEYFSETQRNKGNFPGRFSGRQFSNSRSEMNVSTLELGDSALYLCASSFTTGGAYEQYFGPGTRLTVT.

The CDR3 region has the DNA TGTGCCAGCAGCCAGGATCCGGCCGGGACCCGGGACTTGCAGTTCTTC. Its translation is CASSQDPAGTRDLQFF. The chain employs TRBV9 and TRBJ2-1; a possible D gene is TRBD2 (6 bases). With 4 bases removed from V and 12 bases from J, the gap between germline ends came to 26 bases. The length of the CDR3 is 16 residues. Germline V gene data show CDR1 as SGDLS and CDR2 as YYNGEE.

The rearrangement links TRBV15 to TRBJ1-5; D unclear. The CDR3 extends over 13 amino acids. The germline V and J ends were trimmed by 0 bases and 5 bases, with 5 bases remaining between them. Per the germline V gene, CDR1 is LNHNV and CDR2 is YYDKDF (reference sequence). The CDR3 DNA follows: TGTGCCACCAGCAGAGATCGGGATCAGCCCCAGCATTTT. This gives the protein CATSRDRDQPQHF.

The chain links TRBV7-2 to TRBJ1-4; 9 bases line up with TRBD1. Germline V gene lookup returns CDR1 SGHTA and CDR2 FQGNSA. CDR3 length: 13 amino acids. The trim removed 6 bases at V and 8 bases at J, leaving 4 bases unmatched. CDR3 nucleotide sequence: TGTGCCAGCAGGAAGACAGGGGGGGAAAAACTGTTTTTT. Its translation: CASRKTGGEKLFF.

A few counts support this clone. V and J are TRBV29-1 and TRBJ2-7, with TRBD1 matching 9 bases. After removal of 7 bases from V and 6 bases from J, the junction contained 16 bases not matched to a gene. The CDR3 runs to 15 residues. The germline CDR1 and CDR2 sequences are SQVTM and ANQGSEA. The CDR3 is CSAHSGTGSFSEQYF. CDR3 DNA sequence: TGCAGCGCCCACTCCGGGACAGGGAGTTTCTCCGAGCAGTACTTC.

This chain links TRBV4-1 with TRBJ2-1; 13 positions match TRBD2. Germline trimming cut 4 bases from V and 4 bases from J; bases unmatched to any gene: 13. Germline CDR1 and CDR2: MGHRA and YSYEKL. The CDR3 is 19 amino acids. The DNA of the CDR3 is TGCGCCAGCAGCCTGCGACAGGGGACTAGCGGGGACCTATACAATGAGCAGTTCTTC. As protein: CASSLRQGTSGDLYNEQFF.

V usage is TRBV4-2 and J usage is TRBJ1-1, with D hard to call. With 0 bases removed from V and 2 bases from J, the gap between germline ends came to 7 bases. CDR1 is LGHNA, CDR2 YNFKEQ, per germline. This CDR3 spans 14 amino acids. The CDR3 region is CASSQDGGNTEAFF. The CDR3 DNA is TGTGCCAGCAGCCAAGATGGCGGCAACACTGAAGCTTTCTTT.

This rearrangement joins TRBV4-1 to TRBJ1-1; TRBD1 agrees at 8 bases. Germline CDR1 and CDR2: MGHRA and YSYEKL. The CDR3 extends over 16 amino acids. Losses at the gene ends were 0 bases for V and 2 bases for J; bases not matched to a gene: 5. The DNA for the CDR3 is TGCGCCAGCAGCCAAGAAGGGACAGGTGTAAACACTGAAGCTTTCTTT. Amino acid sequence: CASSQEGTGVNTEAFF.

This clone was seen only a few times. The CDR3: CASQKDRGVGEAFF. The CDR3 DNA is TGTGCCAGTCAAAAGGACCGGGGAGTTGGTGAAGCTTTCTTT. The chain carries TRBV13 and TRBJ1-1; D is unresolved. Germline V gene lookup returns CDR1 PRHDT and CDR2 FYEKMQ (reference sequence). CDR3 length: 14 amino acids. V lost 9 bases to trimming and J lost 7 bases, with 21 bases between them. Using reference TRBV13 and TRBJ1-1 for the parts outside the CDR3, the full variable domain is AAGVIQSPRHLIKEKRETATLKCYPIPRHDTVYWYQQGPGQDPQFLISFYEKMQSDKGSIPDRFSAQQFSDYHSELNMSSLELGDSALYFCASQKDRGVGEAFFGQGTRLTVV.

The rearrangement uses TRBV9 and TRBJ1-2; 7 nucleotides match TRBD1. The CDR3 contains 19 residues. CDR1 is SGDLS and CDR2 is YYNGEE in the germline V gene. V lost 0 bases, J lost 4 bases, and 18 bases stayed unmatched. CDR3 loop: CASSVAEAGQSLRSYGYTF. CDR3 nucleotide sequence: TGTGCCAGCAGCGTAGCTGAGGCGGGACAGTCCCTCCGGAGCTATGGCTACACCTTC.

This chain links TRBV5-6 with TRBJ2-5, with D possibly TRBD2 on 6 matching bases. CDR1 is SGHDT and CDR2 is YYEEEE in the germline V gene. The V end was cut by 4 bases, the J end by 2 bases, with 12 bases between. The CDR3 loop spans 14 amino acids. The CDR3 is CASSLWGTQETQYF. The CDR3 DNA reads TGTGCCAGCAGCCTCTGGGGGACTCAAGAGACCCAGTACTTC.

The gene calls are TRBV7-9 and TRBJ2-7; tentatively, D is TRBD1 (5 bases). V lost 3 bases and J lost 5, with 8 bases in between. The CDR3 runs to 12 residues. Germline V gives CDR1 SEHNR, CDR2 FQNEAQ (reference sequence). DNA for the CDR3: TGTGCCAGCAGCTTCGACAGTAACGAGCAGTACTTC. It codes for CASSFDSNEQYF.

This clone was found once. The chain has TRBV7-9 and TRBJ2-2; D might be TRBD1 (5 bases). Trimming shortened V by 5 bases and J by 3 bases, and 10 bases separated the two germline ends. The length of the CDR3 is 14 residues. Germline lookup yields CDR1 SEHNR and CDR2 FQNEAQ (reference sequence). This CDR3 is CASSPGHYTGELFF. In nucleotides, the CDR3 is TGTGCCAGCAGCCCCGGACACTACACCGGGGAGCTGTTTTTT.

The J gene is TRBJ1-3, the V gene TRBV6-5; 9 positions match TRBD1. Losses at the gene ends were 2 bases for V and 3 bases for J; bases not matched to a gene: 2. The CDR3 contains 15 residues. Germline CDR1 and CDR2: MNHEY and SVGAGI. CDR3 coding DNA: TGTGCCAGCAGTTACGGGACAGGGCGTGGAAACACCATATATTTT. It encodes CASSYGTGRGNTIYF.

The V call is TRBV30, the J call TRBJ1-1, with D tentatively TRBD1 (6 bases). The CDR3 sequence is 14 residues long. Between the trimmed V and J ends, which lost 3 bases and 3 bases, there was a span of 14 bases. Germline V gene sequence: CDR1 GTSNPN, CDR2 SVGIG (reference sequence). CDR3 bases: TGTGCCTGGAGCCAGGGGATTGGGTACACTGAAGCTTTCTTT. Protein product: CAWSQGIGYTEAFF.

The chain combines TRBV10-3 with TRBJ1-1, with a tentative D call TRBD1 (6 bases). CDR3 length: 14 residues. The V gene's germline CDR1 is ENHRY and CDR2 SYGVKD. V lost 4 bases, J lost 3 bases, and 12 bases lay in between. This CDR3 is CAISGGRGDTEAFF. The CDR3 DNA is TGTGCCATCAGTGGGGGCAGGGGAGACACTGAAGCTTTCTTT.

This chain joins TRBV5-8 and TRBJ2-1; possible D gene TRBD1, 5 bases. The CDR3 spans 15 residues. CDR1 is SGHTS, CDR2 YDEGEE, per germline. Trimming removed 6 bases at V and 3 bases at J, with 16 bases between. Here the CDR3 reads CASNPGQTFYNEQFF. The DNA of the CDR3 is TGTGCCAGCAACCCAGGACAAACCTTCTACAATGAGCAGTTCTTC. The variable domain in full, with the rest retrieved from reference TRBV5-8 and TRBJ2-1, is EAGVTQSPTHLIKTRGQQATLRCSPISGHTSVYWYQQALGLGLQFLLWYDEGEERNRGNFPPRFSGRQFPNYSSELNVNALELEDSALYLCASNPGQTFYNEQFFGPGTRLTVL.

A few counts support this clone. The chain couples TRBV4-1 to TRBJ1-1; TRBD1 is a possible D gene (5 bases). Germline CDR1 MGHRA, CDR2 YSYEKL. Trimming cost V 0 bases and J 8 bases, with 13 bases left between them. This CDR3 region has 14 residues. The CDR3 spells CASSQEGRLEEAFF. Written as DNA, the CDR3 is TGCGCCAGCAGCCAAGAGGGGCGCTTGGAGGAAGCTTTCTTT.